These 20 T cell receptor beta chains came from one sample sequenced in a study of cytomegalovirus exposure and HLA in healthy donors. The PCR contained 60 Vbeta and 13 Jbeta primers. Repertoires were generated with immunoSEQ multiplex PCR, while TCRdb's copy carries only in-frame clones and drops some. The repertoire holds approximately 120,000 clones, more than 65% seen once, with 9.5% to 12% in the top ten. The sample was PBMCs. The receptors stem from a man aged 35-49 years in good health and CMV-seropositive.

Written as DNA, the CDR3 is TGCGCCAGCAGCCCCCGGACAGGGACCACCGGGGAGCTGTTTTTT. Protein: CASSPRTGTTGELFF. The J gene is TRBJ2-2, the V gene TRBV5-1, with 8 nucleotides matching TRBD1. Trimming cost V 4 bases and J 4 bases; bases outside gene matches: 6. CDR3 length equals 15 residues. Germline V lookup: CDR1 SGHRS, CDR2 YFSETQ.

This chain joins TRBV4-3 and TRBJ1-1; 9 nucleotides agree with TRBD1. This CDR3 has 16 amino acids. Germline CDR1 and CDR2: LGHNA and YSLEER. J was trimmed by 7 bases and V by 0 bases; bases with no gene match: 9. This CDR3 is CASSQEGRTGEVEAFF. The CDR3 bases are TGCGCCAGCAGCCAAGAAGGGAGGACAGGGGAGGTTGAAGCTTTCTTT.

This chain links TRBV9 with TRBJ2-5; D possibly corresponds to TRBD1 (5 bases). Between the trimmed V and J ends, which lost 1 base and 4 bases, there was a span of 17 bases. CDR1 is SGDLS, CDR2 YYNGEE, per germline. The CDR3 extends over 16 amino acids. CDR3 coding DNA: TGTGCCAGCAGCGTATTTGGCACAGGCCGAGGAGAGACCCAGTACTTC. The encoded protein is CASSVFGTGRGETQYF. The full variable domain, its missing parts supplied by reference TRBV9 and TRBJ2-5, is DSGVTQTPKHLITATGQRVTLRCSPRSGDLSVYWYQQSLDQGLQFLIQYYNGEERAKGNILERFSAQQFPDLHSELNLSSLELGDSALYFCASSVFGTGRGETQYFGPGTRLLVL.

The chain employs TRBV29-1 and TRBJ2-1, with 10 bases lining up with TRBD1. The CDR3 length is 14 residues. The trim removed 6 bases at V and 2 bases at J, leaving 4 bases unmatched. From germline, CDR1 is SQVTM and CDR2 ANQGSEA. The CDR3 is CSVETGGTYNEQFF. The CDR3 DNA is TGCAGCGTCGAGACAGGGGGCACCTACAATGAGCAGTTCTTC.

J is TRBJ2-5 and V is TRBV5-8; TRBD2 aligns across 15 bases. Losses at the gene ends were 3 bases for V and 6 bases for J; bases not matched to a gene: 6. CDR3 length: 16 amino acids. Germline lookup yields CDR1 SGHTS and CDR2 YDEGEE. Written as DNA, the CDR3 is TGTGCCAGCAGCTCGGGACTAGCGGGGGGCAGCAAGACCCAGTACTTC. It yields the protein CASSSGLAGGSKTQYF.

The chain has TRBV7-2 and TRBJ1-2; D might be TRBD1 (6 bases). Deletions cut 6 bases from V and 5 bases from J, with 10 bases between. Germline assignment: CDR1 SGHTA and CDR2 FQGNSA. This CDR3 has 12 residues. The CDR3 region is CASSRGSYGYTF. In DNA form, the CDR3 reads TGTGCCAGCAGTAGGGGGAGTTATGGCTACACCTTC.

V is TRBV28 and J is TRBJ1-5; D remains ambiguous. Germline V lookup: CDR1 MDHEN, CDR2 SYDVKM. V lost 1 base to trimming and J lost 0 bases, with 7 bases between them. The CDR3 is made up of 15 amino acids. The CDR3, as DNA: TGTGCCAGCAGTTTATTGGGCACTAGCAATCAGCCCCAGCATTTT. Protein: CASSLLGTSNQPQHF.

Worth noting for this clone: One end of the junction varies from germline; a read error may be responsible. The CDR3 here is CASSRDRSGANGLTF. As DNA, the CDR3 is TGTGCCAGCAGCAGGGACAGATCTGGGGCCAACGGCCTGACTTTC. The V and J genes are TRBV4-2 and TRBJ2-6; 7 nucleotides agree with TRBD1. Germline V gives CDR1 LGHNA, CDR2 YNFKEQ. The CDR3 runs to 15 residues.

The V call is TRBV5-4, the J call TRBJ2-5; D call uncertain. Trimming left V 0 bases short and J 5 bases short, with 8 bases between. CDR1 SGHNT and CDR2 YYREEE come from the germline V gene (reference sequence). The CDR3 totals 13 residues. CDR3 coding DNA: TGTGCCAGCAGCTTGGATCGACACGAGACCCAGTACTTC. As protein: CASSLDRHETQYF.

The J gene is TRBJ1-2, the V gene TRBV28, with a possible D match to TRBD1 (6 bases). CDR1 and CDR2 (germline): MDHEN, SYDVKM. V lost 6 bases to trimming and J lost 1 base, with 21 bases between them. The CDR3 totals 17 residues. CDR3 coding DNA: TGTGCCAGCAGCGCTCCTCAGGGGCCTAGAAATAACTATGGCTACACCTTC. The encoded protein is CASSAPQGPRNNYGYTF.

The chain combines TRBV2 with TRBJ2-2, with 8 nucleotides matching TRBD1. Germline trimming cut 11 bases from V and 3 bases from J; bases unmatched to any gene: 8. CDR3 length: 14 amino acids. Germline CDR1 reads SNHLY; CDR2 reads FYNNEI. CDR3 protein: CAGDRGADTGELFF. The DNA of the CDR3 is TGTGCCGGCGACAGGGGAGCAGACACCGGGGAGCTGTTTTTT.

The chain employs TRBV28 and TRBJ1-3; D ambiguous. CDR1 and CDR2 from the germline V gene are MDHEN and SYDVKM. Trimming took 3 bases from V and 0 from J, leaving 9 bases between them. This CDR3 region has 15 residues. CDR3 sequence (DNA): TGTGCCAGCAGTTTGGCCACAGTCTCTGGAAACACCATATATTTT. Its protein is CASSLATVSGNTIYF.

The chain combines TRBV18 with TRBJ1-2; TRBD1 agrees at 8 bases. Germline assignment: CDR1 KGHSH and CDR2 LQKENI. The V and J ends lost 3 bases and 8 bases, in that order; junction bases with no gene match: 5. CDR3 length equals 13 residues. CDR3 nucleotides: TGTGCCAGCTCACCTGGACAGGGAGCGGGCTACACCTTC. It translates to CASSPGQGAGYTF.

Remarks on this clone: Relative to the germline gene, one junction end is altered; a read error may explain this. The V and J genes are TRBV7-9 and TRBJ2-2, with 9 bases that match TRBD2. The CDR3 runs 17 residues. Germline V CDR1 and CDR2: SEHNR, FQNEAQ (reference sequence). CDR3 amino acids: CSSSARRGGRDTGELFF. The DNA for the CDR3 is TGTTCCAGCAGCGCACGGCGGGGGGGCCGGGACACCGGGGAGCTGTTTTTT.

This clone was recorded a few times. Other DNA sequences in the same sample also yield this CDR3. CDR3 in DNA: TGCGCCAGCAGCCCCCGACAGGGTTCTGAAAAACTGTTTTTT. Translation gives CASSPRQGSEKLFF. This sequence joins TRBV4-3 and TRBJ1-4; 7 nucleotides line up with TRBD1. The germline CDR1 and CDR2 sequences are LGHNA and YSLEER. CDR3 length: 14 residues. Losses at the gene ends were 4 bases for V and 7 bases for J; bases not matched to a gene: 6.

This clone was recorded a few times. The V call is TRBV4-3, the J call TRBJ1-3, with D maybe TRBD1 (6 bases). Trimming removed 2 bases at V and 0 bases at J, with 14 bases between. CDR3 size: 17 residues. Germline values: CDR1 LGHNA, CDR2 YSLEER. The CDR3, as DNA: TGCGCCAGCAGCCAAACAAGGACAGTATCCTCTGGAAACACCATATATTTT. Protein product: CASSQTRTVSSGNTIYF.

The chain couples TRBV7-9 to TRBJ2-2; 8 bases are shared with TRBD1. CDR1 and CDR2 (germline): SEHNR, FQNEAQ (reference sequence). The CDR3 sequence is 15 residues long. Trimming at V came to 5 bases and at J to 5 bases, leaving 7 bases not matched to a gene. The chain's CDR3 is CASSIRTGLTGELFF. Here the CDR3 DNA reads TGTGCCAGCAGCATACGGACAGGGCTAACCGGGGAGCTGTTTTTT.

The genes are TRBV4-1 and TRBJ2-7; weak D call: TRBD1 (6 bases). The CDR3 consists of 15 residues. Trimming removed 2 bases at V and 0 bases at J, with 11 bases between. Germline CDR1 MGHRA, CDR2 YSYEKL. CDR3 nucleotides: TGCGCCAGCAGCCAAATACAGGGCCTCTCCTACGAGCAGTACTTC. Encoded protein: CASSQIQGLSYEQYF.

This clone was detected a few times. J is TRBJ2-3 and V is TRBV10-1, with TRBD2 matching over 7 bases. Germline V gene sequence: CDR1 WNHNN, CDR2 SYGVQD (reference sequence). The CDR3 loop spans 17 amino acids. V trimming: 2 bases; J trimming: 2 bases; junction bases outside the gene matches: 10. In nucleotides, the CDR3 is TGCGCCAGCAGTGAGGAGGAGGCGGGGGATCTCACAGATACGCAGTATTTT. This codes for CASSEEEAGDLTDTQYF.

This clone showed up many times. V gene TRBV6-5 combines with J gene TRBJ1-1, with TRBD1 as a possible D gene (5 bases). The CDR3 has 13 residues. The germline V and J ends were trimmed by 7 bases and 0 bases, with 9 bases remaining between them. Germline V CDR1 and CDR2: MNHEY, SVGAGI. CDR3 residues: CASKGLMNTEAFF. The CDR3 DNA reads TGTGCCAGCAAGGGGCTAATGAACACTGAAGCTTTCTTT.